This T cell receptor beta chain derives from a study of pediatric ulcerative colitis. Losses at the gene ends were 4 bases for V and 6 bases for J; bases not matched to a gene: 6. Germline-derived CDR1 and CDR2 are LNHDA and SQIVND (reference sequence). CDR3 length: 15 amino acids. This clone was seen a single time. Its antigen is unknown. TCRdb's table, derived via immunoSEQ multiplex PCR, lists solely in-frame clones and lacks some. The sample has some 57,000 clones, over 70% seen once. Study-wide points: No controls had the two rectal clonotypes shared by ulcerative colitis patients. Ulcerative colitis patients shared more blood-rectal clones than controls.

This TCR was sampled from a boy aged 5-17 years who was a control in a study of pediatric ulcerative colitis. The chain uses TRBV19 and TRBJ2-1, with 10 bases identical to TRBD2. The material sequenced was blood. Written as DNA, the CDR3 is TGTGCCAGTAGTAAAGGCCTAGCGGGAGTCAATGAGCAGTTCTTC. It translates to CASSKGLAGVNEQFF.